The clone carrying this TCR beta chain came up a few times. Its antigen is undetermined. At one of its ends the junction is not consistent with the germline gene, which may arise from a read error. Naive CD4+ cells had CD25+ Tregs removed. After constant-region reverse-primer amplification, full-length variable regions underwent semi-nested PCR with Nested Universal Primer A. TCRdb itself ran the 5' RACE reads through MiXCR, one entry per CDR3 protein. Of some 6,300 distinct CDR3 sequences listed, about 50% are singletons. Germline V CDR1 and CDR2: SGHKS, YYEKEE (reference sequence). The CDR3 runs 14 residues. Regarding the study as a whole: The larger cohort examined one V-J beta rearrangement, not whole repertoires.

This clonotype was sampled from a female donor with breast cancer. What was sequenced was naive CD4+ T cells sorted from a lymph node. Specified subset: naive CD4+ T cells, CD4+CD45RA+CD25-. This sequence joins TRBV5-5 and TRBJ2-1, with D possibly being TRBD2 (5 bases). CDR3 DNA sequence: TGTGCCAGCAGCTATGCCCCGGGGTACAGTGAGCAGTTCTTC. Translating it yields CASSYAPGYSEQFF.